This T cell receptor beta chain is from a study of OX40 agonist ivuxolimab in advanced cancers. With regard to the full study: The costimulatory receptor OX40 (CD134) was targeted by ivuxolimab, a fully human IgG2 agonistic monoclonal antibody. Intravenous ivuxolimab was administered to patients every 2 weeks at six dose levels: 0.01, 0.1, 0.3, 1.5, 3 and 10 mg/kg. Of the 52 patients in dose escalation, 19 had hepatocellular carcinoma, roughly 15 had melanoma, 9 had renal cell carcinoma and 9 had head and neck cancer. In the dose-escalation cohort, more than 75% of patients were male, and the mean age was approximately 60 years, with a range of 23 to 79. Patients were allowed to have had prior anti-PD-1, anti-PD-L1 or anti-CTLA-4 therapy, and around two fifths of the dose-escalation patients had been treated with checkpoint inhibitors. Partial responses occurred in three dose-escalation patients, of whom one had hepatocellular carcinoma and two had cutaneous melanoma. The purpose of peripheral TCRbeta sequencing was to test whether ivuxolimab changed TCR sequence diversity and led to clonal T-cell expansion. The paper reports the monotherapy dose-escalation portion (N of about 50 patients) of the phase I ivuxolimab trial. Study-level results and caveats: At doses of 0.1 to 3.0 mg/kg, clonal expansion of both CD4+ and CD8+ T cells in blood was seen between baseline and week 6. In the 0.1-3.0 mg/kg groups, partial responders were among the patients with the lowest normalized peripheral clonal expansion, particularly in CD8+ T cells. After ivuxolimab, CD8+ T cells had more expanded clones than CD4+ T cells on average. Low levels of normalized T-cell clonal expansion were also shown by some nonresponding patients. Which antigens the clonally expanded peripheral T cells were specific for was not determined.

The trial excluded patients who had a history of autoimmune disease or who were on systemic immunosuppression. Peripheral blood for TCR sequencing was drawn from every dose cohort at baseline, at cycle 4 day 1 and at cycle 7 day 1. Samples came from an open-label, multicenter, first-in-human phase I dose-escalation trial of ivuxolimab. Adults with locally advanced or metastatic melanoma, renal cell carcinoma, hepatocellular carcinoma or head and neck squamous cell carcinoma were enrolled in the trial. Before TCR sequencing, CD4+ and CD8+ T cells were separately sorted from peripheral blood. This clone was found once. It lacks a known antigen. One base away there is no much larger clone; base qualities are not given. The germline V gene yields LGHNA for CDR1 and YSLEER for CDR2. The CDR3, from cysteine to phenylalanine, totals 14 residues. This entry keeps only the CDR3 DNA: 42 bases, framed from base 1. Trimmed from V: 1 base; trimmed from J: 5 bases; junction bases lacking a gene match: 4.

Genomic DNA was isolated from the sorted cells so that the TCRbeta CDR3 region could be sequenced. The immunoSEQ Assay was used for sequencing of TCRbeta CDR3 regions. Not all clones reach the TCRdb copy of this immuneACCESS table, which keeps in-frame sequences only. Checked studies attribute under half of the gap to unresolved V genes and leave the rest unexplained. This sample lists roughly 58,000 clones; 77% were detected once. 5.5% to 7% of the sample rests with the top ten. This receptor was taken from an adult with an advanced solid tumor such as melanoma, head and neck, liver or kidney cancer. Material: CD4+ or CD8+ T cells sorted from blood, obtained in a trial of the OX40 agonist ivuxolimab. In this chain, TRBV4-3 is recombined with TRBJ1-1; TRBD1 matches 7 bases in the middle. The DNA reads as follows: TGCGCCAGCAGCCAAGCACAGGGGACGACTGAAGCTTTCTTT. This yields the protein CASSQAQGTTEAFF.